Described below is a single T cell receptor (beta chain) sequence and its context. The antigen is undetermined. This specimen belongs to a study of radiotherapy plus CTLA-4 blockade in lung cancer. The CDR3 runs 15 residues. Trimming removed 6 bases at V and 1 base at J, with 15 bases between. Germline CDR1 SGHVS, CDR2 FQNEAQ. The study, taken as a whole, reports: According to reports, early shifts in blood T cell clones, alongside interferon-beta, forecast response most accurately.

Sequencing was performed with immunoSEQ multiplex PCR; in TCRdb, only in-frame clones are kept and a portion is missing. Here the sample spans roughly 66,000 clones, roughly four fifths being singletons. Sequenced here: peripheral blood, sampled from a patient treated with radiotherapy plus ipilimumab. The receptor was derived from a human donor with non-small cell lung cancer who had a partial response to radiotherapy plus ipilimumab. The rearrangement joins TRBV7-8 to TRBJ1-1; D not certain. This CDR3 reads CASSSEGVSNTEAFF. The CDR3 bases are TGTGCCAGCAGTTCGGAGGGCGTATCGAACACTGAAGCTTTCTTT.